A selection of T cell receptor beta chains follows, all from one sample in a study of shared clonotypes between healthy human individuals. The protocol was immunoSEQ multiplex PCR, while the TCRdb copy is restricted to in-frame clones and leaves out a portion. Here the sample spans 1 million to 1.2 million clones, about 80% being singletons. The sequenced material came from memory CD4+ T cells from PBMCs. These receptors were collected from a man younger than 35 in good health. Some clones in this sample may be carry-over from other donors' samples. CDR3s include the opening cysteine and the closing phenylalanine or tryptophan. The D gene is left open where the match is weak. Rows may omit the clone size; those that give it use once, few, many or a size class.

j_gene: TRBJ1-1
v_gene: TRBV5-1
abundance: NA
d_gene: NA
CDR3aa: CASSLGEGSEAFF
CDR3nt: TGCGCCAGCAGCTTGGGTGAAGGTTCGGAGGCTTTCTTT

j_gene: TRBJ1-2
v_gene: TRBV28
abundance: NA
d_gene: NA
CDR3aa: CASRNTGRTNYGYTF
CDR3nt: TGTGCCAGCAGAAATACAGGGAGGACTAACTATGGCTACACCTTC

j_gene: TRBJ1-5
v_gene: TRBV19
abundance: NA
d_gene: NA
CDR3aa: CASSAARGGNQPQHF
CDR3nt: TGTGCCAGTAGTGCGGCTCGGGGTGGCAATCAGCCCCAGCATTTT

j_gene: TRBJ1-2
v_gene: TRBV19
abundance: many
d_gene: TRBD1
CDR3aa: CASSAGQGSGYGYTF
CDR3nt: TGTGCCAGTAGTGCAGGACAGGGCTCCGGTTATGGCTACACCTTC

j_gene: TRBJ2-3
v_gene: TRBV19
abundance: many
d_gene: TRBD2
CDR3aa: CASSMVASGRRTQYF
CDR3nt: TGTGCCAGTAGTATGGTGGCTAGCGGGAGGCGTACGCAGTATTTT

j_gene: TRBJ1-1
v_gene: TRBV5-1
abundance: NA
d_gene: NA
CDR3aa: CASSHSSQGWNTEAFF
CDR3nt: TGCGCCAGCAGCCATTCTAGCCAGGGGTGGAACACTGAAGCTTTCTTT

j_gene: TRBJ1-1
v_gene: TRBV5-4
abundance: NA
d_gene: NA
CDR3aa: CASSFDSYTEAFF
CDR3nt: TGTGCCAGCAGCTTTGATTCTTACACTGAAGCTTTCTTT

j_gene: TRBJ1-2
v_gene: TRBV2
abundance: NA
d_gene: NA
CDR3aa: CASQPYGQFYGYTF
CDR3nt: TGTGCCAGCCAACCTTATGGACAGTTCTATGGCTACACCTTC

j_gene: TRBJ2-3
v_gene: TRBV11-2
abundance: NA
d_gene: NA
CDR3aa: CASSLGLAAGTDTQYF
CDR3nt: TGTGCCAGCAGCTTAGGGCTAGCTGCTGGCACAGATACGCAGTATTTT

j_gene: TRBJ1-3
v_gene: TRBV21-1
abundance: NA
d_gene: NA
CDR3aa: CASSKAGGVDTIYF
CDR3nt: TGTGCCAGCAGCAAAGCGGGCGGGGTGGACACCATATATTTT

j_gene: TRBJ2-3
v_gene: TRBV7-9
abundance: once
d_gene: TRBD2
CDR3aa: CASSPHSGIADTQYF
CDR3nt: TGTGCCAGCAGCCCCCATAGCGGGATCGCAGATACGCAGTATTTT

j_gene: TRBJ1-1
v_gene: TRBV6-6
abundance: NA
d_gene: TRBD1
CDR3aa: CASQRNRGVTEAFF
CDR3nt: TGTGCCAGCCAGCGAAACAGGGGGGTCACTGAAGCTTTCTTT

j_gene: TRBJ2-2
v_gene: TRBV9
abundance: NA
d_gene: NA
CDR3aa: CASSVGGSFAGELFF
CDR3nt: TGTGCCAGCAGCGTAGGAGGGAGTTTCGCCGGGGAGCTGTTTTTT

j_gene: TRBJ1-2
v_gene: TRBV29-1
abundance: NA
d_gene: NA
CDR3aa: CSATAQEGIGYTF
CDR3nt: TGCAGCGCCACGGCGCAAGAGGGGATTGGCTACACCTTC

j_gene: TRBJ2-7
v_gene: TRBV2
abundance: NA
d_gene: TRBD2
CDR3aa: CASSAIIAGGPRYF
CDR3nt: TGTGCCAGCAGCGCTATAATAGCGGGAGGCCCCCGGTACTTC

j_gene: TRBJ2-1
v_gene: TRBV6-5
abundance: NA
d_gene: NA
CDR3aa: CASMRLPASNEQFF
CDR3nt: TGTGCCAGCATGCGTCTACCTGCAAGCAATGAGCAGTTCTTC

j_gene: TRBJ1-4
v_gene: TRBV20-1
abundance: NA
d_gene: NA
CDR3aa: CSAPRVEKLFF
CDR3nt: TGCAGTGCTCCCCGAGTTGAAAAACTGTTTTTT

j_gene: TRBJ2-2
v_gene: TRBV7-2
abundance: NA
d_gene: TRBD1
CDR3aa: CASRLDRGTGELFF
CDR3nt: TGTGCCAGCAGGTTGGACAGGGGAACCGGGGAGCTGTTTTTT

j_gene: TRBJ2-1
v_gene: TRBV9
abundance: NA
d_gene: NA
CDR3aa: CASSVELAQAASEQFF
CDR3nt: TGTGCCAGCAGCGTAGAGCTAGCACAAGCGGCTAGTGAGCAGTTCTTC

j_gene: TRBJ2-1
v_gene: TRBV7-3
abundance: NA
d_gene: TRBD1
CDR3aa: CASSLRGTGDYEQFF
CDR3nt: TGTGCCAGCAGCTTAAGAGGGACAGGGGATTATGAGCAGTTCTTC

j_gene: TRBJ2-7
v_gene: TRBV27
abundance: NA
d_gene: NA
CDR3aa: CASRYKGEREQYF
CDR3nt: TGTGCCAGCAGGTATAAAGGGGAGAGGGAGCAGTACTTC

j_gene: TRBJ2-7
v_gene: TRBV5-1
abundance: NA
d_gene: NA
CDR3aa: CASSFSLSEQYF
CDR3nt: TGCGCCAGCAGCTTCAGCCTAAGCGAGCAGTACTTC

j_gene: TRBJ2-1
v_gene: TRBV11-2
abundance: NA
d_gene: TRBD2
CDR3aa: CASRDSGTSAREGQFF
CDR3nt: TGTGCCAGCAGGGATTCCGGGACTAGCGCACGAGAGGGGCAGTTCTTC

j_gene: TRBJ1-1
v_gene: TRBV4-1
abundance: NA
d_gene: TRBD1
CDR3aa: CASSQDSTGGITEAFF
CDR3nt: TGCGCCAGCAGCCAAGATTCCACAGGGGGTATCACTGAAGCTTTCTTT

j_gene: TRBJ2-1
v_gene: TRBV27
abundance: NA
d_gene: TRBD2
CDR3aa: CASSPVAGGYYNEQFF
CDR3nt: TGTGCCAGCAGCCCCGTAGCGGGAGGGTACTACAATGAGCAGTTCTTC

j_gene: TRBJ2-3
v_gene: TRBV18
abundance: NA
d_gene: NA
CDR3aa: CASSPKYAYDTQYF
CDR3nt: TGTGCCAGCTCACCAAAATATGCGTACGATACGCAGTATTTT

j_gene: TRBJ2-2
v_gene: TRBV7-6
abundance: once
d_gene: NA
CDR3aa: CASSLVRPQRNTGELFF
CDR3nt: TGTGCCAGCAGCTTAGTACGGCCCCAGCGCAACACCGGGGAGCTGTTTTTT

j_gene: TRBJ2-5
v_gene: TRBV7-9
abundance: NA
d_gene: NA
CDR3aa: CASSLAGPARETQYF
CDR3nt: TGTGCCAGCAGCTTAGCCGGACCTGCCAGGGAGACCCAGTACTTC

j_gene: TRBJ2-3
v_gene: TRBV7-2
abundance: NA
d_gene: TRBD2
CDR3aa: CASSLDGLAGYRTDTQYF
CDR3nt: TGTGCCAGCAGCTTAGACGGACTAGCGGGATACCGCACAGATACGCAGTATTTT

j_gene: TRBJ1-1
v_gene: TRBV7-3
abundance: NA
d_gene: TRBD1
CDR3aa: CASSDRDRAHTDEAFF
CDR3nt: TGTGCCAGCAGTGACAGGGACAGGGCACACACCGACGAAGCTTTCTTT

j_gene: TRBJ2-1
v_gene: TRBV7-3
abundance: NA
d_gene: TRBD2
CDR3aa: CASSSRRASGYNEQFF
CDR3nt: TGTGCCAGCAGCTCCCGCCGGGCTAGCGGATACAATGAGCAGTTCTTC

j_gene: TRBJ2-1
v_gene: TRBV5-1
abundance: NA
d_gene: TRBD1
CDR3aa: CASSLVPTGGSYNEQFF
CDR3nt: TGCGCCAGCAGCTTGGTACCCACAGGGGGCTCCTACAATGAGCAGTTCTTC

j_gene: TRBJ2-5
v_gene: TRBV29-1
abundance: NA
d_gene: NA
CDR3aa: CSVDLGAWETQYF
CDR3nt: TGCAGCGTTGACTTGGGGGCATGGGAGACCCAGTACTTC

j_gene: TRBJ2-1
v_gene: TRBV5-1
abundance: NA
d_gene: NA
CDR3aa: CASSLSGSGGVQGEQFF
CDR3nt: TGCGCCAGCAGCTTGTCGGGTAGCGGAGGCGTACAAGGTGAGCAGTTCTTC

j_gene: TRBJ2-6
v_gene: TRBV28
abundance: NA
d_gene: NA
CDR3aa: CASSSTTGAGANVLTF
CDR3nt: TGTGCCAGCAGTTCCACCACAGGTGCTGGGGCCAACGTCCTGACTTTC

j_gene: TRBJ2-5
v_gene: TRBV6-5
abundance: NA
d_gene: NA
CDR3aa: CASSQRLEETQYF
CDR3nt: TGTGCCAGCAGTCAGAGACTAGAAGAGACCCAGTACTTC

j_gene: TRBJ1-1
v_gene: TRBV7-3
abundance: NA
d_gene: NA
CDR3aa: CASSLHSNTEAFF
CDR3nt: TGTGCCAGCAGCTTACACTCTAACACTGAAGCTTTCTTT

j_gene: TRBJ2-1
v_gene: TRBV5-1
abundance: NA
d_gene: NA
CDR3aa: CASSPFRAPGEQFF
CDR3nt: TGCGCCAGCAGCCCGTTTCGGGCGCCCGGTGAGCAGTTCTTC

j_gene: TRBJ2-2
v_gene: TRBV2
abundance: NA
d_gene: NA
CDR3aa: CASSERRGVSGELFF
CDR3nt: TGTGCCAGCAGTGAGCGGCGCGGGGTCTCTGGGGAGCTGTTTTTT

j_gene: TRBJ1-2
v_gene: TRBV4-3
abundance: once
d_gene: NA
CDR3aa: CASSQDRGYYGYTF
CDR3nt: TGCGCCAGCAGCCAAGATCGGGGGTACTATGGCTACACCTTC

j_gene: TRBJ1-2
v_gene: TRBV28
abundance: NA
d_gene: NA
CDR3aa: CASSEPGQGGRAYGYTF
CDR3nt: TGTGCCAGCAGTGAACCGGGACAAGGGGGTAGGGCCTATGGCTACACCTTC

j_gene: TRBJ2-7
v_gene: TRBV21-1
abundance: NA
d_gene: NA
CDR3aa: CASSKVGPFLYEQYF
CDR3nt: TGTGCCAGCAGCAAAGTGGGACCGTTTCTCTACGAGCAGTACTTC

j_gene: TRBJ2-7
v_gene: TRBV6-5
abundance: once
d_gene: TRBD2
CDR3aa: CASSNSGIQQYF
CDR3nt: TGTGCCAGCAGCAATAGCGGGATTCAACAGTACTTC

j_gene: TRBJ2-7
v_gene: TRBV10-1
abundance: NA
d_gene: TRBD2
CDR3aa: CASYTFAETSGSEQYF
CDR3nt: TGCGCCAGCTATACTTTCGCCGAGACTAGCGGGAGCGAGCAGTACTTC

j_gene: TRBJ2-5
v_gene: TRBV28
abundance: few
d_gene: NA
CDR3aa: CASSLQGMGETQYF
CDR3nt: TGTGCCAGCAGTTTGCAGGGAATGGGAGAGACCCAGTACTTC

j_gene: TRBJ1-2
v_gene: TRBV10-3
abundance: NA
d_gene: NA
CDR3aa: CAISTLGNRSYGYTF
CDR3nt: TGTGCCATCAGTACTCTAGGGAATCGGAGCTATGGCTACACCTTC

j_gene: TRBJ1-2
v_gene: TRBV6-6
abundance: NA
d_gene: NA
CDR3aa: CASSLHRDEYYGYTF
CDR3nt: TGTGCCAGCAGTCTCCACAGGGATGAGTACTATGGCTACACCTTC

j_gene: TRBJ2-1
v_gene: TRBV6-6
abundance: NA
d_gene: TRBD2
CDR3aa: CASSPSGLARGNEQFF
CDR3nt: TGTGCCAGCAGCCCGTCGGGACTAGCGAGGGGGAATGAGCAGTTCTTC

j_gene: TRBJ2-1
v_gene: TRBV2
abundance: once
d_gene: TRBD2
CDR3aa: CASTPGLAGGPDEQFF
CDR3nt: TGTGCCAGCACTCCGGGACTAGCGGGAGGGCCCGATGAGCAGTTCTTC

j_gene: TRBJ2-7
v_gene: TRBV10-1
abundance: NA
d_gene: TRBD1
CDR3aa: CASSEYRQGYEQYF
CDR3nt: TGCGCCAGCAGTGAGTACCGACAGGGCTACGAGCAGTACTTC

j_gene: TRBJ2-7
v_gene: TRBV11-1
abundance: many
d_gene: TRBD1
CDR3aa: CASSHPDRGHNYEQYF
CDR3nt: TGTGCCAGCAGCCACCCCGACAGGGGGCACAACTACGAGCAGTACTTC

j_gene: TRBJ2-5
v_gene: TRBV14
abundance: few
d_gene: NA
CDR3aa: CASSQQGATQYF
CDR3nt: TGTGCCAGCAGCCAACAGGGAGCGACCCAGTACTTC

j_gene: TRBJ1-3
v_gene: TRBV18
abundance: few
d_gene: NA
CDR3aa: CASSPVGGNTIYF
CDR3nt: TGTGCCAGCTCACCAGTAGGGGGGAACACCATATATTTT

j_gene: TRBJ1-3
v_gene: TRBV18
abundance: NA
d_gene: TRBD1
CDR3aa: CASSQGQVLSGNTIYF
CDR3nt: TGTGCCAGCTCACAAGGACAGGTCCTCTCTGGAAACACCATATATTTT